Each of the 6 T cell receptor beta chains below was sequenced from the same sample in a study of shared clonotypes between healthy human individuals. Clones were sequenced by immunoSEQ multiplex PCR, and TCRdb holds only the in-frame ones, with some missing. Of under 850,000 clones in the sample, 72% are singletons; the top ten hold approximately 1.8%. Specimen: memory CD4+ T cells sorted from blood. Subset indicated: CD45RA-negative fraction. Every receptor here comes from a woman aged 25 to 39 in good health.

The rearrangement joins TRBV4-1 to TRBJ2-2; 8 positions match TRBD1. J gave up 0 bases and V 7 bases, and 1 base lay outside the gene matches. The germline V gene encodes CDR1 MGHRA and CDR2 YSYEKL. The CDR3 length is 14 residues. The CDR3 DNA is TGCGCCAGCAAACAGGGGGCGAACACCGGGGAGCTGTTTTTT. Translation gives CASKQGANTGELFF.

This rearrangement joins TRBV28 to TRBJ1-2, with D possibly matching TRBD1 (6 bases). The CDR3 length is 14 residues. CDR1 and CDR2 from the germline V gene are MDHEN and SYDVKM. The germline V and J ends were trimmed by 5 bases and 3 bases, with 13 bases remaining between them. CDR3 bases: TGTGCCAGCAGTCAAGGGGGATTTGACTATGGCTACACCTTC. This translates into CASSQGGFDYGYTF.

The CDR3 is CARLLREKNIQYF. The CDR3 DNA reads as TGTGCCCGGCTTCTGCGAGAAAAAAACATTCAGTACTTC. The chain combines TRBV7-9 with TRBJ2-4, with D unclear. Trimming shortened V by 11 bases and J by 4 bases, and 15 bases separated the two germline ends. The CDR3 runs 13 residues. Germline lookup yields CDR1 SEHNR and CDR2 FQNEAQ (reference sequence).

The rearrangement uses TRBV7-8 and TRBJ2-3; D is possibly TRBD1 or TRBD2 (6 bases each). CDR3 length: 16 residues. Between the trimmed V and J ends, which lost 6 bases and 6 bases, there was a span of 22 bases. Looked up from germline, CDR1 is SGHVS and CDR2 is FQNEAQ. The CDR3 DNA reads TGTGCCAGCAGTGTTTTTCCCAGGGGAGGATCGGATACGCAGTATTTT. Its translation: CASSVFPRGGSDTQYF.

The CDR3 bases are TGTGCCAGCAGTCCGCCGACAGGGGGACGCCGAGCCGGGGAGCTGTTTTTT. This translates into CASSPPTGGRRAGELFF. The chain carries TRBV28 and TRBJ2-2; 9 bases are shared with TRBD1. Germline V gene sequence: CDR1 MDHEN, CDR2 SYDVKM. CDR3 length: 17 amino acids. V gave up 5 bases and J gave up 6 bases; unmatched junction bases: 13. The whole variable domain, remainder taken from reference TRBV28 and TRBJ2-2, is DVKVTQSSRYLVKRTGEKVFLECVQDMDHENMFWYRQDPGLGLRLIYFSYDVKMKEKGDIPEGYSVSREKKERFSLILESASTNQTSMYLCASSPPTGGRRAGELFFGEGSRLTVL.

The chain links TRBV7-9 to TRBJ2-5; weak D call: TRBD2 (6 bases). Trimming removed 7 bases from V and 2 bases from J, with 20 bases in between. In germline, CDR1 is SEHNR, CDR2 FQNEAQ (reference sequence). The CDR3 is made up of 16 amino acids. CDR3 in DNA: TGTGCCAGCACCGGCCGAGGAGGCGCGGGACAAGAGACCCAGTACTTC. Protein: CASTGRGGAGQETQYF.